The rows below give T cell receptor beta chains drawn from one sample of a study of T cells in Graves' hyperthyroidism and ophthalmopathy. TCRdb reanalysed the multiplex PCR reads using MiXCR and keeps one entry per CDR3 protein. Of 250,000 to 400,000 distinct CDR3 sequences listed, roughly 13% were seen once; the top ten hold almost 35%. Sequences were obtained from blood. The source of these receptors is a middle-aged woman with Graves' ophthalmopathy. CDR3s include the opening cysteine and the closing phenylalanine or tryptophan. The D gene is left open where the match is weak. A clone size is listed for some rows: how often the clone was seen (once, few, many), or a class if it is expanded.

v_gene: TRBV2; d_gene: .; j_gene: TRBJ1-5; abundance: many; CDR3aa: CASSERRQGYQPQHF; CDR3nt: TGTGCCAGCAGTGAACGACGGCAGGGGTATCAGCCCCAGCATTTT
v_gene: TRBV3-1; d_gene: .; j_gene: TRBJ1-2; abundance: many; CDR3aa: CASSQWGMGTNYGYTF; CDR3nt: TGTGCCAGCAGCCAATGGGGAATGGGGACTAACTATGGCTACACCTTC
v_gene: TRBV20-1; d_gene: TRBD1; j_gene: TRBJ2-7; abundance: many; CDR3aa: CSARRQGSSYEQYF; CDR3nt: TGCAGTGCTAGACGACAGGGGTCGAGCTACGAGCAGTACTTC
v_gene: TRBV7-2; d_gene: TRBD1; j_gene: TRBJ2-7; abundance: few; CDR3aa: CASSPGPGTGNYEQYF; CDR3nt: TGTGCCAGCAGCCCGGGCCCCGGGACAGGGAACTACGAGCAGTACTTC
v_gene: TRBV6-6; d_gene: TRBD2; j_gene: TRBJ2-7; abundance: many; CDR3aa: CASSYRGDIYEQYF; CDR3nt: TGTGCCAGCAGTTACCGGGGGGATATCTACGAGCAGTACTTC
v_gene: TRBV27; d_gene: .; j_gene: TRBJ1-2; abundance: many; CDR3aa: CASSSSGLGAYGYTF; CDR3nt: TGTGCCAGCAGTTCCTCGGGTCTAGGCGCCTATGGCTACACCTTC
v_gene: TRBV27; d_gene: .; j_gene: TRBJ2-1; abundance: many; CDR3aa: CASSLKYPPFEQFF; CDR3nt: TGTGCCAGCAGTCTAAAATACCCCCCCTTTGAGCAGTTCTTC
v_gene: TRBV4-2; d_gene: .; j_gene: TRBJ2-3; abundance: .; CDR3aa: CASSQVAGEGADTQYF; CDR3nt: TGTGCCAGCAGCCAAGTGGCAGGGGAGGGCGCAGATACGCAGTATTTT
v_gene: TRBV5-1; d_gene: .; j_gene: TRBJ2-3; abundance: .; CDR3aa: CASSLEGTPTDTQYF; CDR3nt: TGCGCCAGCAGCTTGGAAGGGACACCCACAGATACGCAGTATTTT
v_gene: TRBV6-2/TRBV6-3; d_gene: TRBD1; j_gene: TRBJ1-5; abundance: many; CDR3aa: CASSTFGTASNQPQHF; CDR3nt: TGTGCCAGCAGTACTTTCGGGACAGCTAGCAATCAGCCCCAGCATTTT
v_gene: TRBV6-1; d_gene: .; j_gene: TRBJ1-6; abundance: .; CDR3aa: CASSERPGTSYNSPLHF; CDR3nt: TGTGCCAGCAGTGAAAGGCCGGGTACGTCCTATAATTCACCCCTCCACTTT
v_gene: TRBV20-1; d_gene: .; j_gene: TRBJ2-1; abundance: few; CDR3aa: CSARPLVYNEQFF; CDR3nt: TGCAGTGCCCGGCCCCTCGTCTACAATGAGCAGTTCTTC
v_gene: TRBV19; d_gene: .; j_gene: TRBJ1-5; abundance: many; CDR3aa: CASRRMENQPQHF; CDR3nt: TGTGCCAGCCGAAGGATGGAGAATCAGCCCCAGCATTTT
v_gene: TRBV2; d_gene: .; j_gene: TRBJ2-1; abundance: many; CDR3aa: CASSADQGDEQFF; CDR3nt: TGTGCCAGCAGTGCGGATCAAGGGGACGAGCAGTTCTTC
v_gene: TRBV7-8; d_gene: .; j_gene: TRBJ1-1; abundance: many; CDR3aa: CASSSQTGTGTEAFF; CDR3nt: TGTGCCAGCAGCTCTCAGACGGGCACGGGCACTGAAGCTTTCTTT
v_gene: TRBV19; d_gene: TRBD1; j_gene: TRBJ1-1; abundance: .; CDR3aa: CASSIGWTGGVTEAFF; CDR3nt: TGTGCCAGTAGTATTGGGTGGACAGGGGGCGTCACTGAAGCTTTCTTT
v_gene: TRBV3-1; d_gene: TRBD1; j_gene: TRBJ2-1; abundance: few; CDR3aa: CASSDGTVDYNEQFF; CDR3nt: TGTGCCAGCAGCGACGGGACAGTCGACTACAATGAGCAGTTCTTC
v_gene: TRBV19; d_gene: .; j_gene: TRBJ2-1; abundance: .; CDR3aa: CASSYWMGRNEQFF; CDR3nt: TGTGCCAGTAGTTACTGGATGGGACGGAATGAGCAGTTCTTC
v_gene: TRBV29-1; d_gene: TRBD2; j_gene: TRBJ2-3; abundance: many; CDR3aa: CSVPISGRATDTQYF; CDR3nt: TGCAGCGTTCCGATTAGCGGGAGGGCAACAGATACGCAGTATTTT
v_gene: TRBV12-3/TRBV12-4; d_gene: TRBD2; j_gene: TRBJ2-2; abundance: many; CDR3aa: CASSTTGLAGEKAGELFF; CDR3nt: TGTGCCAGCAGTACCACCGGACTAGCGGGAGAAAAGGCCGGGGAGCTGTTTTTT
v_gene: TRBV29-1; d_gene: .; j_gene: TRBJ2-1; abundance: many; CDR3aa: CSVADTYNEQFF; CDR3nt: TGCAGCGTTGCGGACACCTACAATGAGCAGTTCTTC
v_gene: TRBV12-3/TRBV12-4; d_gene: TRBD2; j_gene: TRBJ2-5; abundance: many; CDR3aa: CASTPYPLTSGETQYF; CDR3nt: TGTGCCAGCACCCCTTACCCGCTGACTAGCGGAGAGACCCAGTACTTC
v_gene: TRBV19; d_gene: .; j_gene: TRBJ1-5; abundance: few; CDR3aa: CASTGWGNQPQHF; CDR3nt: TGTGCCAGTACGGGATGGGGCAATCAGCCCCAGCATTTT
v_gene: TRBV2; d_gene: TRBD1; j_gene: TRBJ1-1; abundance: many; CDR3aa: CASRGQMNTEAFF; CDR3nt: TGTGCCAGCAGGGGACAGATGAACACTGAAGCTTTCTTT
v_gene: TRBV12-3/TRBV12-4; d_gene: .; j_gene: TRBJ1-5; abundance: many; CDR3aa: CASRSGQPSSNQPQHF; CDR3nt: TGTGCCAGCAGGTCAGGACAGCCCTCTAGCAATCAGCCCCAGCATTTT
v_gene: TRBV20-1; d_gene: .; j_gene: TRBJ1-3; abundance: .; CDR3aa: CSARLSGEAGNTIYF; CDR3nt: TGCAGTGCTAGACTCTCGGGGGAGGCTGGAAACACCATATATTTT
v_gene: TRBV14; d_gene: .; j_gene: TRBJ1-1; abundance: .; CDR3aa: CASSQVSGISEAFF; CDR3nt: TGTGCCAGCAGCCAAGTCTCAGGGATATCTGAAGCTTTCTTT
v_gene: TRBV7-2; d_gene: .; j_gene: TRBJ1-2; abundance: few; CDR3aa: CAIRTGPSGYTF; CDR3nt: TGTGCTATTCGCACCGGGCCATCTGGCTACACCTTC
v_gene: TRBV27; d_gene: TRBD2; j_gene: TRBJ2-7; abundance: .; CDR3aa: CATKRAGPFYEQYF; CDR3nt: TGTGCCACCAAGAGAGCGGGACCCTTCTACGAGCAGTACTTC
v_gene: TRBV3-1; d_gene: .; j_gene: TRBJ1-2; abundance: many; CDR3aa: CASSPGTRRAVNYGYTF; CDR3nt: TGTGCCAGCAGCCCCGGGACACGACGCGCCGTTAACTATGGCTACACCTTC
v_gene: TRBV7-9; d_gene: TRBD1; j_gene: TRBJ1-1; abundance: .; CDR3aa: CASSWTGMNTEAFF; CDR3nt: TGTGCCAGCAGCTGGACAGGGATGAACACTGAAGCTTTCTTT
v_gene: TRBV7-2; d_gene: TRBD2; j_gene: TRBJ2-5; abundance: few; CDR3aa: CASSLAFSLGGAGETQYF; CDR3nt: TGTGCCAGCAGCTTAGCTTTCTCTCTCGGGGGGGCCGGTGAGACCCAGTACTTC
v_gene: TRBV6-1; d_gene: TRBD1; j_gene: TRBJ1-1; abundance: few; CDR3aa: CASIGTGVTEAFF; CDR3nt: TGTGCCAGCATTGGGACAGGGGTCACTGAAGCTTTCTTT
v_gene: TRBV2; d_gene: .; j_gene: TRBJ2-6; abundance: many; CDR3aa: CASSVLIGANVLTF; CDR3nt: TGTGCCAGCAGTGTTTTAATAGGGGCCAACGTCCTGACTTTC
v_gene: TRBV5-1; d_gene: .; j_gene: TRBJ2-2; abundance: few; CDR3aa: CASSLAQGIDTGELFF; CDR3nt: TGCGCCAGCAGCTTGGCCCAGGGTATCGACACCGGGGAGCTGTTTTTT
v_gene: TRBV27; d_gene: TRBD1; j_gene: TRBJ1-1; abundance: many; CDR3aa: CASSLQGWGGEAFF; CDR3nt: TGTGCCAGCAGCCTACAGGGGTGGGGGGGTGAAGCTTTCTTT
v_gene: TRBV4-1; d_gene: TRBD1; j_gene: TRBJ2-7; abundance: few; CDR3aa: CASSHGTGDEQYF; CDR3nt: TGCGCCAGCAGCCACGGGACAGGGGACGAGCAGTACTTC
v_gene: TRBV5-1; d_gene: TRBD1; j_gene: TRBJ2-7; abundance: .; CDR3aa: CASSFIRGNEQYF; CDR3nt: TGCGCCAGCAGCTTTATCAGGGGGAACGAGCAGTACTTC
v_gene: TRBV2; d_gene: TRBD2; j_gene: TRBJ2-3; abundance: .; CDR3aa: CASSYRRAGAGTDTQYF; CDR3nt: TGTGCCAGCAGTTATCGGCGAGCGGGAGCGGGCACAGATACGCAGTATTTT
v_gene: TRBV29-1; d_gene: .; j_gene: TRBJ2-5; abundance: few; CDR3aa: CSVLEGRETQYF; CDR3nt: TGCAGCGTTCTCGAGGGGCGAGAGACCCAGTACTTC
v_gene: TRBV27; d_gene: .; j_gene: TRBJ2-7; abundance: .; CDR3aa: CASSPSRDRFHEQYF; CDR3nt: TGTGCCAGCAGTCCCTCGCGGGACAGATTTCACGAGCAGTACTTC
v_gene: TRBV5-6; d_gene: .; j_gene: TRBJ2-1; abundance: many; CDR3aa: CASSLDGDEQFF; CDR3nt: TGTGCCAGCAGCTTAGACGGGGATGAGCAGTTCTTC
v_gene: TRBV27; d_gene: .; j_gene: TRBJ2-2; abundance: .; CDR3aa: CASKETSTNTGELFF; CDR3nt: TGTGCCAGCAAGGAAACTAGTACAAACACCGGGGAGCTGTTTTTT
v_gene: TRBV27; d_gene: TRBD2; j_gene: TRBJ2-3; abundance: many; CDR3aa: CASSFLAGSTDTQYF; CDR3nt: TGTGCCAGCAGTTTCCTAGCGGGTAGCACAGATACGCAGTATTTT
v_gene: TRBV20-1; d_gene: .; j_gene: TRBJ2-6; abundance: .; CDR3aa: CSASAFSGANVLTF; CDR3nt: TGCAGTGCGAGCGCCTTCTCTGGGGCCAACGTCCTGACTTTC
v_gene: TRBV5-6; d_gene: .; j_gene: TRBJ2-7; abundance: .; CDR3aa: CASSFFAWRIGEYEQYF; CDR3nt: TGTGCCAGCAGCTTTTTTGCCTGGAGGATTGGGGAGTACGAGCAGTACTTC
v_gene: TRBV19; d_gene: TRBD1; j_gene: TRBJ2-6; abundance: many; CDR3aa: CASSRQRTGSANVLTF; CDR3nt: TGTGCCAGTAGTCGCCAGAGGACAGGTTCTGCCAACGTCCTGACTTTC
v_gene: TRBV10-2; d_gene: TRBD2; j_gene: TRBJ2-1; abundance: .; CDR3aa: CASSEGTSAYNEQFF; CDR3nt: TGCGCCAGCAGTGAAGGGACTAGCGCCTACAATGAGCAGTTCTTC
v_gene: TRBV2; d_gene: .; j_gene: TRBJ2-3; abundance: many; CDR3aa: CASRMDRPSTDTQYF; CDR3nt: TGTGCCAGCAGGATGGACAGACCGTCCACAGATACGCAGTATTTT
v_gene: TRBV28; d_gene: .; j_gene: TRBJ1-5; abundance: many; CDR3aa: CASSSDRGDQPQHF; CDR3nt: TGTGCCAGCAGTTCGGACCGGGGAGATCAGCCCCAGCATTTT